This T cell receptor (beta chain) was documented in a study of T cells after yellow fever vaccination. General study points: High-abundance clonotypes from the bulk population could contaminate FACS-sorted repertoires.

This clonotype was seen at least ten times. The antigen is not known. The germline gives CDR1 MNHNY, CDR2 SVGAGI (reference sequence). The V and J ends lost 7 bases and 6 bases respectively, with 19 bases between them. This CDR3 is built from 15 residues. A process of 5'RACE template switching, which added a universal primer site and UMIs, was used to make TCR cDNA. TCRdb reprocessed the 5' RACE reads with MiXCR, giving one entry per CDR3 protein. The table includes 300,000 to 350,000 distinct CDR3 sequences, over 3.5% detected once. The V call is TRBV6-6, the J call TRBJ2-1; possible D gene TRBD2, 5 bases. This receptor was identified in a man aged 18 to 29 who received the YFV17D yellow fever vaccine. This material consisted of PBMCs, taken 15 days after the yellow fever booster vaccination. The CDR3 bases are TGTGCCAGCACCCGGGATCTGGAGGCTGGCAATGAGCAGTTCTTC. Encoded protein: CASTRDLEAGNEQFF.